The source of this TCR beta chain is a study of blood T cell repertoires in COVID-19. The assay was immunoSEQ multiplex PCR, and TCRdb's table has in-frame clones only and misses some. This table holds approximately 200,000 clones, approximately 81% found once. The CDR3 length is 14 residues. Germline CDR1 reads MGHRA; CDR2 reads YSYEKL. Trimming cost V 1 base and J 6 bases, with 13 bases left between them. The sample consisted of peripheral blood. V gene TRBV4-1 combines with J gene TRBJ2-7, with a possible D match to TRBD1 (5 bases). The TCR was taken from a woman aged 55-75 years who had recovered from COVID-19. The CDR3 bases are TGCGCCAGCAGCCAAGTGGGCAGGGTCCGCGAGCAGTACTTC. Encoded protein: CASSQVGRVREQYF.